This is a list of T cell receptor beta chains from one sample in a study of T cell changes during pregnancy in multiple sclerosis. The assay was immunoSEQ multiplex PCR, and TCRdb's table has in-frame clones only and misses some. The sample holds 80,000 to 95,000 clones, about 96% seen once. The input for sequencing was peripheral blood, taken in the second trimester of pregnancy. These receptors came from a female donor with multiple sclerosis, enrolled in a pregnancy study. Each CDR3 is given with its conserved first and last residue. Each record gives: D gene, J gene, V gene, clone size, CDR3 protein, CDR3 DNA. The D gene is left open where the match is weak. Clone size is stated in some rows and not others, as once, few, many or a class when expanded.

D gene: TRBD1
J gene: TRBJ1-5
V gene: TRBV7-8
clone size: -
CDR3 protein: CASSPDRGENQPQHF
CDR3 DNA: TGTGCCAGCAGCCCCGACAGGGGAGAGAATCAGCCCCAGCATTTT

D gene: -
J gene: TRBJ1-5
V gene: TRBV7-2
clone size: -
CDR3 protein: CASSLGTLSNQPQHF
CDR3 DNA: TGTGCCAGCAGCTTAGGGACTCTTAGCAATCAGCCCCAGCATTTT

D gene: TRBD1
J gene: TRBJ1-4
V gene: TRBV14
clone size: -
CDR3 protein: CASSRTGAGEKLFF
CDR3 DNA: TGTGCCAGCAGCCGGACAGGGGCGGGGGAAAAACTGTTTTTT

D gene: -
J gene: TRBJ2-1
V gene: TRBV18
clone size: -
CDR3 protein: CASSPTQGAGVRVEQFF
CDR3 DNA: TGTGCCAGCTCACCAACCCAGGGGGCGGGAGTCCGTGTTGAGCAGTTCTTC

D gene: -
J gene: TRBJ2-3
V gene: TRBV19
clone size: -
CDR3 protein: CASSMSPGNRLSTDTQYF
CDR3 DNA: TGTGCCAGTAGTATGTCTCCAGGGAACCGCCTTAGCACAGATACGCAGTATTTT

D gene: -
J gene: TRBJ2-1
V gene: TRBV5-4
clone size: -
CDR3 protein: CASSLVGGMGSYNEQFF
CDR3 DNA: TGTGCCAGCAGCTTGGTCGGCGGGATGGGGTCCTACAATGAGCAGTTCTTC

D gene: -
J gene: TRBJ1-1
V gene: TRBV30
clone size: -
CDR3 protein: CAWSVSRVGTEAFF
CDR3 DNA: TGTGCCTGGAGTGTAAGCAGGGTGGGCACTGAAGCTTTCTTT

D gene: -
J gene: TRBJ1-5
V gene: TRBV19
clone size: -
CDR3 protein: CASNQDKPFQPQHF
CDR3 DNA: TGTGCCAGTAATCAGGACAAACCTTTCCAGCCCCAGCATTTT

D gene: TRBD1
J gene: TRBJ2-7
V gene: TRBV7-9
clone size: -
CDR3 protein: CASSPTGDYEQYF
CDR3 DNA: TGTGCCAGCAGCCCCACAGGGGACTACGAGCAGTACTTC

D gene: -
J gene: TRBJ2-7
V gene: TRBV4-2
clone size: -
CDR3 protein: CASREGGLASNEQYF
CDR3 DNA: TGTGCCAGCAGGGAGGGGGGGCTAGCTTCCAACGAGCAGTACTTC

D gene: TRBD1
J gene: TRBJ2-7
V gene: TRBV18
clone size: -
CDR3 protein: CASSSGQSYEQYF
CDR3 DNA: TGTGCCAGCTCATCGGGACAGTCCTACGAGCAGTACTTC

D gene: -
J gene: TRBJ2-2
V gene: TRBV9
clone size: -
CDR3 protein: CASSIGSSDTGELFF
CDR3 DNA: TGTGCCAGCAGCATCGGGAGTTCGGACACCGGGGAGCTGTTTTTT

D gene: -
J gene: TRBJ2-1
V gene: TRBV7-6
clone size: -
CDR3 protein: CASSSPRGARNEQFF
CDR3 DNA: TGTGCCAGCAGCTCACCCCGGGGGGCGCGCAATGAGCAGTTCTTC

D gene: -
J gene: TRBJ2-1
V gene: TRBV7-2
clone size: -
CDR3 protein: CASSLTTIYNEQFF
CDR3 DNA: TGTGCCAGCAGCTTGACAACGATTTACAATGAGCAGTTCTTC

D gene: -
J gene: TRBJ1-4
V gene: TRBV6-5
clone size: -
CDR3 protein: CASSLRSFEKLFF
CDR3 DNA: TGTGCCAGCTCTTTACGGTCTTTTGAAAAACTGTTTTTT

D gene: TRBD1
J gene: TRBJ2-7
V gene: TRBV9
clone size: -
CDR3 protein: CASSVGTGLSYEQYF
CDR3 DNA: TGTGCCAGCAGCGTCGGGACAGGGCTCTCCTACGAGCAGTACTTC

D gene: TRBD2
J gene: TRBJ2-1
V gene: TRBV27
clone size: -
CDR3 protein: CASSLGLAAGEQFF
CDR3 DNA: TGTGCCAGCAGTCTGGGACTAGCGGCGGGTGAGCAGTTCTTC

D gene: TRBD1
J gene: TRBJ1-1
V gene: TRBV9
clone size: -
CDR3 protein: CASNQGVDTEAFF
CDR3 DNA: TGTGCCAGCAACCAGGGGGTCGACACTGAAGCTTTCTTT

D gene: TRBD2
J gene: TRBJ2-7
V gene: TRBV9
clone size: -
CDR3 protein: CASSVSSGAYEQYF
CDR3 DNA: TGTGCCAGCAGCGTTAGTAGCGGGGCCTACGAGCAGTACTTC

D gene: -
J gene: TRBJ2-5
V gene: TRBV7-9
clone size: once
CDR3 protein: CASSPYEGWQTQYF
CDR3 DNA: TGTGCCAGCAGCCCCTACGAGGGATGGCAGACCCAGTACTTC

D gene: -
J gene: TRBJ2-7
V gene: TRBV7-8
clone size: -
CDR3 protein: CASSKITGGEQYF
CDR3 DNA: TGTGCCAGCAGCAAAATAACCGGGGGCGAGCAGTACTTC

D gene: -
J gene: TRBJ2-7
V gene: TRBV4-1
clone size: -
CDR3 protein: CASGERSNYEQYF
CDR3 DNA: TGCGCCAGCGGGGAGCGGTCCAACTACGAGCAGTACTTC

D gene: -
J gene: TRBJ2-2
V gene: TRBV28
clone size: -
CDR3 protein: CASRPGTPGGELFF
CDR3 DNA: TGTGCCAGCAGACCCGGGACTCCCGGCGGGGAGCTGTTTTTT

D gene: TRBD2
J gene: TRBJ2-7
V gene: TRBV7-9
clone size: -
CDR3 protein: CASSRSGSYEQYF
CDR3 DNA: TGTGCCAGCAGCCGTAGCGGGAGTTACGAGCAGTACTTC

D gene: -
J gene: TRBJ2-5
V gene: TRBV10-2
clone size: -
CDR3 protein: CASSRSSGLETQYF
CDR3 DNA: TGCGCCAGCAGTCGGTCGTCAGGGCTAGAGACCCAGTACTTC

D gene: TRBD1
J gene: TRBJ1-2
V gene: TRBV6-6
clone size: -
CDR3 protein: CASTETGVYGYTF
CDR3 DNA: TGTGCCAGCACTGAAACAGGGGTCTATGGCTACACCTTC

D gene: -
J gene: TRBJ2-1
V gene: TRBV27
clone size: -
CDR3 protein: CASSLTLTTLPYNEQFF
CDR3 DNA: TGTGCCAGCAGTTTAACCCTAACTACCTTACCCTACAATGAGCAGTTCTTC

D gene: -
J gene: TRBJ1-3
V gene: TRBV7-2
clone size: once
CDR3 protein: CASSWGVAGGSGNTIYF
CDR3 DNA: TGTGCCAGCAGCTGGGGAGTCGCGGGGGGCTCTGGAAACACCATATATTTT

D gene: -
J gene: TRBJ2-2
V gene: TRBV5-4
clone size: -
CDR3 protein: CASRDSYTGELFF
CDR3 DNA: TGTGCCAGCCGAGACAGCTACACCGGGGAGCTGTTTTTT

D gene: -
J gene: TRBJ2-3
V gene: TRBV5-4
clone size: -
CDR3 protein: CASRLWGGRPTDTQYF
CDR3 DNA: TGTGCCAGCAGGCTGTGGGGGGGGCGACCCACAGATACGCAGTATTTT

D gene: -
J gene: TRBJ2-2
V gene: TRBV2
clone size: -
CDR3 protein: CASSGGQGGNTGELFF
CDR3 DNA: TGTGCCAGCAGTGGGGGGCAGGGGGGGAACACCGGGGAGCTGTTTTTT

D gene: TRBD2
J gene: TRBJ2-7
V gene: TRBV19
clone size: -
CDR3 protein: CASSTRLAGISYEQYF
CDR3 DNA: TGTGCCAGTAGTACCCGACTAGCGGGTATCTCCTACGAGCAGTACTTC

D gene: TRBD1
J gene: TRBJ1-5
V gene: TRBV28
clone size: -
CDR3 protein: CASSKGANQPQHF
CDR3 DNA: TGTGCCAGCAGTAAGGGGGCTAATCAGCCCCAGCATTTT

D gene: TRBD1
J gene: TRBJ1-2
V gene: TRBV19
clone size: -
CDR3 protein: CASSTVTGGGVGIYGYTF
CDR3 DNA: TGTGCCAGTAGTACCGTCACAGGGGGCGGTGTTGGGATCTATGGCTACACCTTC

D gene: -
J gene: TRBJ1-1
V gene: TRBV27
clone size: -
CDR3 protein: CASSTLQARNTEAFF
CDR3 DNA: TGTGCCAGCAGTACCCTACAGGCCAGGAACACTGAAGCTTTCTTT

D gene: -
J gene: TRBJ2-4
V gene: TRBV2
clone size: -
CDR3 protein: CASSVGVLDQYF
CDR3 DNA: TGTGCCAGCAGTGTTGGAGTGCTGGATCAGTACTTC

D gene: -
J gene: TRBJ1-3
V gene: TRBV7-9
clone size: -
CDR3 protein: CASSSPRRGLYGNTIYF
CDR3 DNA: TGTGCCAGCAGCTCTCCCCGCCGAGGATTATATGGAAACACCATATATTTT

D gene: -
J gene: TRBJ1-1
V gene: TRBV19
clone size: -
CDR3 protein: CASSPGTEAFF
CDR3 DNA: TGTGCCAGTAGCCCGGGGACTGAAGCTTTCTTT

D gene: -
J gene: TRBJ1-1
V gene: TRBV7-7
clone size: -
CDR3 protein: CATGSLAPNTEAFF
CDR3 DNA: TGTGCCACGGGGTCCCTGGCCCCGAACACTGAAGCTTTCTTT

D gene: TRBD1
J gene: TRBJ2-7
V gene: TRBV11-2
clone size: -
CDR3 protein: CASSRMGQVFYEQYF
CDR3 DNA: TGTGCCAGCAGCCGAATGGGACAGGTATTCTACGAGCAGTACTTC

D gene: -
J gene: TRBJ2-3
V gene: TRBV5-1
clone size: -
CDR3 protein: CASSAPTDTQYF
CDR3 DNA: TGCGCCAGCAGTGCGCCCACAGATACGCAGTATTTT

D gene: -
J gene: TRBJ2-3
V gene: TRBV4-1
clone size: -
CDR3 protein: CASSPKTDSSADTQYF
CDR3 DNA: TGCGCCAGCAGCCCTAAGACGGACAGCTCGGCAGATACGCAGTATTTT

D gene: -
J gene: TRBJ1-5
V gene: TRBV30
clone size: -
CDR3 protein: CAWDLNIGLLVSNQPQHF
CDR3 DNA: TGTGCCTGGGACTTAAACATAGGCCTCCTGGTCAGCAATCAGCCCCAGCATTTT

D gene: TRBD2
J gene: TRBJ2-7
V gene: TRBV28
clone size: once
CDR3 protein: CASSFAPYSGSGISYEQYF
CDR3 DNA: TGTGCCAGCAGTTTCGCCCCTTATTCGGGTAGCGGGATCTCCTACGAGCAGTACTTC

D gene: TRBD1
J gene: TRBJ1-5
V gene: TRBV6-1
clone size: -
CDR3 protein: CASSGTGDQPQHF
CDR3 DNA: TGTGCCAGCAGTGGGACAGGGGATCAGCCCCAGCATTTT

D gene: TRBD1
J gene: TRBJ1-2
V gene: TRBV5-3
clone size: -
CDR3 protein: CARSWRKPGQGDYGYTF
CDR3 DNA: TGTGCCAGAAGCTGGAGGAAACCGGGACAGGGGGACTATGGCTACACCTTC

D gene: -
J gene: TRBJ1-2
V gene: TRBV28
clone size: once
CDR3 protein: CASSPRDSTGSFNYGYTF
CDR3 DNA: TGTGCCAGCAGTCCACGCGATTCCACAGGTAGCTTTAACTATGGCTACACCTTC

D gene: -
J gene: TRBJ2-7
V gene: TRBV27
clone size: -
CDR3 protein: CASSQALESGEQYF
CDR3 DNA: TGTGCCAGCAGCCAGGCATTGGAAAGTGGGGAGCAGTACTTC